The 14 T cell receptor beta chains in this list originate from one sample, sequenced in a study of cytomegalovirus exposure and HLA in healthy donors. Produced via immunoSEQ multiplex PCR; TCRdb's table is partial and in-frame only. The table includes some 150,000 clones, 87% detected once. Source material: PBMCs. These receptors were collected from a man aged 18-30 years in good health and CMV-seropositive.

V and J are TRBV6-1 and TRBJ1-5; D not resolved. The CDR3 is 13 amino acids. Trimming took 7 bases from V and 6 from J, leaving 13 bases between them. Germline V CDR1 and CDR2: MNHNS, SASEGT. CDR3 bases: TGTGCCAGCAAGTACAGCCAAATTCAGCCCCAGCATTTT. This translates into CASKYSQIQPQHF.

The chain employs TRBV11-2 and TRBJ1-1; tentatively, D is TRBD1 (6 bases). Germline assignment: CDR1 SGHAT and CDR2 FQNNGV. The CDR3 has 15 residues. V gave up 0 bases and J gave up 7 bases, with 15 bases separating them. This chain's CDR3 is CASSLEGRRGNEAFF. The CDR3 nucleotides are TGTGCCAGCAGCTTAGAGGGCCGCAGGGGTAATGAAGCTTTCTTT.

The chain carries TRBV7-9 and TRBJ2-1; D perhaps matches TRBD2 (5 bases). Between the trimmed V and J ends, which lost 7 bases and 8 bases, there was a span of 27 bases. From germline, CDR1 is SEHNR and CDR2 FQNEAQ (reference sequence). The CDR3 consists of 17 residues. The CDR3 is CASIPEEQVVSRDEQFF. Here the CDR3 DNA reads TGTGCCAGCATCCCCGAGGAGCAGGTAGTATCGAGGGATGAGCAGTTCTTC. The entire variable domain, with the rest obtained from reference TRBV7-9 and TRBJ2-1, is as follows: DTGVSQNPRHKITKRGQNVTFRCDPISEHNRLYWYRQTLGQGPEFLTYFQNEAQLEKSRLLSDRFSAERPKGSFSTLEIQRTEQGDSAMYLCASIPEEQVVSRDEQFFGPGTRLTVL.

V and J are TRBV7-7 and TRBJ2-1; 10 positions match TRBD2. CDR1 and CDR2 from the germline V gene are SSHAT and FNYEAQ (reference sequence). The length of the CDR3 is 15 residues. V shed 1 base, J shed 8 bases, and the junction held 5 bases outside the gene matches. CDR3 coding DNA: TGTGCCAGCAGCTTAGAAGCGGGAGGGTGGGATGAGCAGTTCTTC. Protein product: CASSLEAGGWDEQFF.

The count of this clone is one. J is TRBJ1-1 and V is TRBV29-1; 10 positions agree with TRBD1. Germline V lookup: CDR1 SQVTM, CDR2 ANQGSEA. Trimming cost V 7 bases and J 4 bases; bases outside gene matches: 15. CDR3 size: 16 residues. In DNA form, the CDR3 reads TGCAGCGGTACCGGGACAGGGGTTGAACGGAGCACTGAAGCTTTCTTT. Encoded protein: CSGTGTGVERSTEAFF.

V is TRBV7-9 and J is TRBJ2-1, with 7 bases fitting TRBD2. The CDR3 has 16 residues. With V trimmed by 1 base and J by 0 bases, 3 bases remained unmatched. Germline assignment: CDR1 SEHNR and CDR2 FQNEAQ (reference sequence). The CDR3 region has the DNA TGTGCCAGCAGCTTAGGGAGCGGGGCCTCCTACAATGAGCAGTTCTTC. Translation gives CASSLGSGASYNEQFF.

In its sample, this clone was seen once. The rearrangement links TRBV9 to TRBJ1-3, with D perhaps matching TRBD1 (6 bases). Germline loops: CDR1 SGDLS, CDR2 YYNGEE. The CDR3 is made up of 17 amino acids. V was pared by 3 bases and J by 4 bases, with 20 bases between. The chain's CDR3 is CASSGSWDTRRGNTIYF. CDR3 in DNA: TGTGCCAGCAGCGGGTCTTGGGACACGCGGCGAGGAAACACCATATATTTT.

The chain joins TRBV27 to TRBJ2-1; possible D gene TRBD1, 6 bases. The CDR3 runs 15 residues. Germline values: CDR1 MNHEY, CDR2 SMNVEV (reference sequence). V lost 5 bases, J lost 6 bases, and 17 bases lay in between. Here the CDR3 DNA reads TGTGCCAGCAGTCTCTGGACAGAGAGCCTCAATGAGCAGTTCTTC. Its translation is CASSLWTESLNEQFF.

This rearrangement joins TRBV5-1 to TRBJ2-1; 10 bases are shared with TRBD1. The germline V gene encodes CDR1 SGHRS and CDR2 YFSETQ. V trimming: 3 bases; J trimming: 7 bases; junction bases outside the gene matches: 10. This CDR3 is 16 amino acids long. This CDR3 reads CASSSRPGQGSNEQFF. The CDR3 DNA reads TGCGCCAGCAGCTCCAGACCGGGACAGGGGAGTAATGAGCAGTTCTTC.

CDR3 region: CASSVQGTGELFF. CDR3 in DNA: TGTGCCAGCAGCGTACAGGGAACCGGGGAGCTGTTTTTT. V is TRBV5-4 and J is TRBJ2-2; maybe TRBD1 (6 bases). The ends were cut back, 4 bases at V and 5 bases at J, with 9 bases in the middle. Germline V gives CDR1 SGHNT, CDR2 YYREEE (reference sequence). The length of the CDR3 is 13 residues. Complete variable domain (other parts from reference TRBV5-4 and TRBJ2-2): ETGVTQSPTHLIKTRGQQVTLRCSSQSGHNTVSWYQQALGQGPQFIFQYYREEENGRGNFPPRFSGLQFPNYSSELNVNALELDDSALYLCASSVQGTGELFFGEGSRLTVL.

CDR3 protein: CASSGTAYEQYF. In DNA form, the CDR3 reads TGTGCCAGCAGCGGGACAGCCTACGAGCAGTACTTC. The chain links TRBV5-4 to TRBJ2-7; TRBD1 aligns across 7 bases. The length of the CDR3 is 12 residues. Per germline, CDR1 SGHNT and CDR2 YYREEE (reference sequence). V gave up 4 bases and J gave up 2 bases; unmatched junction bases: 0.

This chain joins TRBV19 and TRBJ1-5, with D possibly being TRBD1 (6 bases). The CDR3 is 15 amino acids. In germline, CDR1 is LNHDA, CDR2 SQIVND (reference sequence). The V gene lost 6 bases and the J gene lost 3 bases, with 15 bases spanning the gap. Here the CDR3 reads CASRGQTHPNQPQHF. CDR3 nucleotides: TGTGCCAGTAGAGGACAGACACATCCCAATCAGCCCCAGCATTTT.

The rearrangement uses TRBV10-2 and TRBJ1-4, with a tentative D call TRBD1 (6 bases). Germline V CDR1 and CDR2: WSHSY, SAAADI. The V end lost 2 bases, the J end lost 3 bases, and 13 bases lay between the germline ends. This CDR3 contains 16 residues. CDR3 coding DNA: TGCGCCAGCAGTGAGGCAGGGGAGCGGTCTAATGAAAAACTGTTTTTT. This encodes CASSEAGERSNEKLFF.

The DNA for the CDR3 is TGCGCCAGCAGACCCCACACCACAGATACGCAGTATTTT. Its translation: CASRPHTTDTQYF. The chain combines TRBV5-1 with TRBJ2-3; D not resolved. CDR3 length equals 13 residues. Germline CDR1 and CDR2: SGHRS and YFSETQ. V dropped 5 bases and J dropped 2 bases, with 9 bases sitting between them.